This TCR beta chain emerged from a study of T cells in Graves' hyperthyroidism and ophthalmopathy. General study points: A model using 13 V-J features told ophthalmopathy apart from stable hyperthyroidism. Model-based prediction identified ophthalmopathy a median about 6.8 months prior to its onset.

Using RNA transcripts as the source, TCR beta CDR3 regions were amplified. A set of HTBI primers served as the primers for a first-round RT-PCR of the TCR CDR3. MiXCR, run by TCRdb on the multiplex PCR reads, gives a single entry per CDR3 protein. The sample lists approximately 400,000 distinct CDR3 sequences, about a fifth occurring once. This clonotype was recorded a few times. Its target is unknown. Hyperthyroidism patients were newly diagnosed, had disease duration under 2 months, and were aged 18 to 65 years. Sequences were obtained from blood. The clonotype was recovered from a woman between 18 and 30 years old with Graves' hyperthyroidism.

The CDR3 nucleotides are TGTGCCAGCAGCCTCGGACAGGGTCGTCAGCCCCAGCATTTT. This translates into CASSLGQGRQPQHF. The chain links TRBV3-1 to TRBJ1-5; TRBD1 aligns across 8 bases. CDR1 is LGHDT, CDR2 YNNKEL, per germline (reference sequence). Trimming removed 4 bases from V and 6 bases from J; junction bases left unmatched: 5. This CDR3 spans 14 amino acids.